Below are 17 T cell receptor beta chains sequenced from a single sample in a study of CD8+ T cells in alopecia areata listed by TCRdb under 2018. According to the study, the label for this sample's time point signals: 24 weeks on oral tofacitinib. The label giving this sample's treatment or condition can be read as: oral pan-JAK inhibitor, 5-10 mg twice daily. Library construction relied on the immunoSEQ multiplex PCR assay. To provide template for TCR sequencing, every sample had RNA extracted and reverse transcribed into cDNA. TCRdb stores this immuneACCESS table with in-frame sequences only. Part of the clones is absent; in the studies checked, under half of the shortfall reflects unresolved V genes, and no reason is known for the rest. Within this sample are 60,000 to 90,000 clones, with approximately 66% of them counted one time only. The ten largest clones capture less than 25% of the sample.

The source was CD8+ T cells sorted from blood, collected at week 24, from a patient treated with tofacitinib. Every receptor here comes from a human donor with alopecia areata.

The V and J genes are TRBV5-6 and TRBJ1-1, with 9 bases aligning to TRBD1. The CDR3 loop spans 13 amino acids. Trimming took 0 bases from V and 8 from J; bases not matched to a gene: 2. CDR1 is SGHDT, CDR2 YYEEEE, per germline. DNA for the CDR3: TGTGCCAGCAGCTTGGAACAGGGGGCCGAAGCTTTCTTT. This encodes CASSLEQGAEAFF.

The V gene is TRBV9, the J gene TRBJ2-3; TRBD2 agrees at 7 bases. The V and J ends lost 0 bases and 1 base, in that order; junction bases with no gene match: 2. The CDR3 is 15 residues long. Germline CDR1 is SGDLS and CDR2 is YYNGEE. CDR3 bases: TGTGCCAGCAGCGTAGAAGGACTAGGCACAGATACGCAGTATTTT. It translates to CASSVEGLGTDTQYF.

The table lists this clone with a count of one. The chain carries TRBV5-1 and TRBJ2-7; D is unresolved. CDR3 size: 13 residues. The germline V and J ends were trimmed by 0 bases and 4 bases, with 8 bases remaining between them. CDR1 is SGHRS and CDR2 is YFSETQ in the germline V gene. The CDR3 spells CASSLVRSYEQYF. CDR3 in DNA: TGCGCCAGCAGCTTGGTTCGGAGTTACGAGCAGTACTTC.

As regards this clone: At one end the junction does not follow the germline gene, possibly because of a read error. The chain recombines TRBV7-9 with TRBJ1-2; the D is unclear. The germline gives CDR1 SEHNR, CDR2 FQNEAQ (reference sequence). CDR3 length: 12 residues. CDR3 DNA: TGTGCCAGCAGCCTAGCGGTTGATGGCTACACCTTC. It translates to CASSLAVDGYTF.

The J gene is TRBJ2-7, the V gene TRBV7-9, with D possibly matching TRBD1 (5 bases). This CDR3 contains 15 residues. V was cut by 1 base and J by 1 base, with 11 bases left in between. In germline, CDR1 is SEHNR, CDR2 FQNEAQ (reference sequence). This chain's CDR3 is CASSLGQLYSYEQYF. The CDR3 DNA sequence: TGTGCCAGCAGCTTAGGACAGCTATATTCCTACGAGCAGTACTTC.

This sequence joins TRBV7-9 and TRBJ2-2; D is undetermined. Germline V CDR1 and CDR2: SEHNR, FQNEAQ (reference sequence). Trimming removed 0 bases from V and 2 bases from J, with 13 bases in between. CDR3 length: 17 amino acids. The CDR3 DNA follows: TGTGCCAGCAGCTTAGCGAATTGGGTCCGAAACACCGGGGAGCTGTTTTTT. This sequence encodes CASSLANWVRNTGELFF.

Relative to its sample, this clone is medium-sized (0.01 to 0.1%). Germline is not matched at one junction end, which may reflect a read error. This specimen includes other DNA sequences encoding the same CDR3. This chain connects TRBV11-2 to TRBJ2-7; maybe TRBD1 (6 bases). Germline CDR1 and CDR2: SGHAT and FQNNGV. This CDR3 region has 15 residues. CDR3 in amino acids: CASSQGLTGFYEQYF. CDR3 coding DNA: TGCGCCAGCAGCCAGGGTCTAACAGGGTTCTACGAGCAGTACTTC.

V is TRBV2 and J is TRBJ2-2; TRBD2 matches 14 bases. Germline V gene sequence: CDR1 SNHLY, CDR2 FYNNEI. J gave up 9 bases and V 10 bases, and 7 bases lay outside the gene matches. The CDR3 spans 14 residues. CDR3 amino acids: CATGLAGGDRELFF. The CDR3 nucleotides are TGTGCCACCGGACTAGCGGGAGGCGACCGGGAGCTGTTTTTT.

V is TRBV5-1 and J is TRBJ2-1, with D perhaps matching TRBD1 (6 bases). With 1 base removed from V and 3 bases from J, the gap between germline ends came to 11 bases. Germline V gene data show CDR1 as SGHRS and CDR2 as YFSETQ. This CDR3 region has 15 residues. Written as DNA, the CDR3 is TGCGCCAGCAGCTTGTCGGCAGGGGTCTACAATGAGCAGTTCTTC. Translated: CASSLSAGVYNEQFF.

CDR3 DNA sequence: TGTGCCAGCAGCTTAGCTGAGGGGGGAGGCCTCTACGAGCAGTACTTC. Its protein product is CASSLAEGGGLYEQYF. The genes are TRBV7-9 and TRBJ2-7; D is perhaps TRBD1 or TRBD2 (6 bases each). This CDR3 contains 16 residues. Trimming removed 0 bases from V and 3 bases from J, with 15 bases in between. The germline CDR1 and CDR2 sequences are SEHNR and FQNEAQ (reference sequence).

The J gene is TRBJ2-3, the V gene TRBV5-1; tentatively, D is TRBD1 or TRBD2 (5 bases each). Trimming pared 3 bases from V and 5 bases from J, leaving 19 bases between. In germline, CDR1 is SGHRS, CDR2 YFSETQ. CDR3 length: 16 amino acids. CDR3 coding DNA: TGCGCCAGCAGCTCTCCCCGGGACCTTCTCAAAGATACGCAGTATTTT. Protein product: CASSSPRDLLKDTQYF. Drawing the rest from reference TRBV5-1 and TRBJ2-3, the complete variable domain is KAGVTQTPRYLIKTRGQQVTLSCSPISGHRSVSWYQQTPGQGLQFLFEYFSETQRNKGNFPGRFSGRQFSNSRSEMNVSTLELGDSALYLCASSSPRDLLKDTQYFGPGTRLTVL.

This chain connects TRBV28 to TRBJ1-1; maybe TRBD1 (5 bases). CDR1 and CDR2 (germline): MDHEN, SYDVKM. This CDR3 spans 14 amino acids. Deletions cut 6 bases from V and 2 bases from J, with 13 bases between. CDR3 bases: TGTGCCAGCAGGGAGACAGCGGGAAACACTGAAGCTTTCTTT. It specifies CASRETAGNTEAFF.

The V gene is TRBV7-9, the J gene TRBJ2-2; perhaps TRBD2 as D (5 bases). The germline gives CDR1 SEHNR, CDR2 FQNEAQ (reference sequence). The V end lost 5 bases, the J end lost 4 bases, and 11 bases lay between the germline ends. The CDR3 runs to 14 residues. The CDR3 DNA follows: TGTGCCAGCAGCCCCCCGGACTTCACCGGGGAGCTGTTTTTT. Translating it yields CASSPPDFTGELFF.

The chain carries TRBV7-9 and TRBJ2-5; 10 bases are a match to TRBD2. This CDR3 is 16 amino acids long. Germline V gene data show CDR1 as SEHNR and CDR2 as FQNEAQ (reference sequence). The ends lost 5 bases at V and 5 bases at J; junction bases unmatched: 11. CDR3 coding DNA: TGTGCCAGCAGCCCCCCACCAGCGGGGGGGGGTGAGACCCAGTACTTC. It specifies CASSPPPAGGGETQYF.

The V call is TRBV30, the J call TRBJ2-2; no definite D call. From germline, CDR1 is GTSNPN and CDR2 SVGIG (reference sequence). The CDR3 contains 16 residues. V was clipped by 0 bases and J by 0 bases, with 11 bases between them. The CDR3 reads CAWSVTAAANTGELFF. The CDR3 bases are TGTGCCTGGAGTGTAACGGCCGCCGCGAACACCGGGGAGCTGTTTTTT. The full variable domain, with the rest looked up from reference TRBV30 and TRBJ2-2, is SQTIHQWPATLVQPVGSPLSLECTVEGTSNPNLYWYRQAAGRGLQLLFYSVGIGQISSEVPQNLSASRPQDRQFILSSKKLLLSDSGFYLCAWSVTAAANTGELFFGEGSRLTVL.

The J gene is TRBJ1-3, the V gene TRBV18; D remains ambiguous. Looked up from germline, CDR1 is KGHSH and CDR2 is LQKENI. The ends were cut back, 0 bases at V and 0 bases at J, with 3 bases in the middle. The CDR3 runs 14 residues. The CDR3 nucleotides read TGTGCCAGCTCACCACCGGTCTCTGGAAACACCATATATTTT. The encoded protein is CASSPPVSGNTIYF.

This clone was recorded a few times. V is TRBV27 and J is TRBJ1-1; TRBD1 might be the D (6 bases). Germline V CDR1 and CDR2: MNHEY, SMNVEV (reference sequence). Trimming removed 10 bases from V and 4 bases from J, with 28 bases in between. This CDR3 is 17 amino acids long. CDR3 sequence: CATGILGGAHRATEAFF. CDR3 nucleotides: TGTGCCACCGGGATTTTAGGGGGGGCGCATAGGGCCACTGAAGCTTTCTTT.